The 16 T cell receptor beta chains listed next were all sequenced from one sample in a study of T cell responses to AZD1222 COVID-19 vaccine. Profiling relied on immunoSEQ multiplex PCR, and the TCRdb table lists in-frame clones only, not all of them. The sample has around 150,000 clones, 92% seen once. The sample was peripheral blood, taken 28 days after the second AZD1222 dose. The receptor set was obtained from an adult who received the AZD1222 COVID-19 vaccine.

This chain uses TRBV20-1 with TRBJ2-1; D not certain. The V gene's germline CDR1 is DFQATT and CDR2 SNEGSKA (reference sequence). Trimming pared 4 bases from V and 2 bases from J, leaving 12 bases between. This CDR3 contains 14 residues. The CDR3 nucleotides are TGCAGTGCTACTGACCCAAAAACCTACAATGAGCAGTTCTTC. Translation gives CSATDPKTYNEQFF.

This clone was counted a single time. The chain combines TRBV3-1 (or the pseudogene TRBV3-2) with TRBJ2-7, with 11 nucleotides matching TRBD1. V lost 4 bases and J lost 7; bases outside the gene matches: 9. This CDR3 comprises 15 residues. Looked up from germline, CDR1 is LGHDT and CDR2 is YNNKEL (reference sequence). The CDR3 DNA reads TGTGCCAGCAGCCTTCACGGGACAGGGGGGGGTGAGCAGTACTTC. Translating it yields CASSLHGTGGGEQYF.

The chain uses TRBV18 and TRBJ2-1; no clear D gene. The CDR3 totals 15 residues. Deletions cut 4 bases from V and 2 bases from J, with 12 bases between. The germline V gene encodes CDR1 KGHSH and CDR2 LQKENI. The CDR3 is CASSLLRHAYNEQFF. Written as DNA, the CDR3 is TGTGCCAGCTCACTTCTGCGGCACGCCTACAATGAGCAGTTCTTC.

The V and J genes are TRBV20-1 and TRBJ1-1, with 8 bases matching TRBD1. The CDR3 loop spans 12 amino acids. From germline, CDR1 is DFQATT and CDR2 SNEGSKA (reference sequence). The junction had 6 bases not matched to a gene; V was cut back by 3 bases and J by 9 bases. The CDR3 coding sequence is TGCAGTGCTAGTCAGGGGGCGAGACAAGCTTTCTTT. Translation gives CSASQGARQAFF.

CDR3 nucleotides: TGTGCCAGCTCACCACCGGCCAGGCGCTCCTACGAGCAGTACTTC. This codes for CASSPPARRSYEQYF. The chain has TRBV18 and TRBJ2-7, with D unclear. This CDR3 region has 15 residues. Trimming removed 0 bases from V and 0 bases from J, with 9 bases in between. Germline-derived CDR1 and CDR2 are KGHSH and LQKENI.

This chain links TRBV7-9 with TRBJ1-1; D not resolved. Between the trimmed V and J ends, which lost 1 base and 6 bases, there was a span of 9 bases. Germline CDR1 reads SEHNR; CDR2 reads FQNEAQ (reference sequence). The CDR3 is 13 amino acids. This CDR3 is CASSLVGQPEAFF. The CDR3 DNA reads TGTGCCAGCAGCTTAGTAGGGCAGCCTGAAGCTTTCTTT.

This chain joins TRBV9 and TRBJ2-3; 8 bases line up with TRBD2. Germline V gene lookup returns CDR1 SGDLS and CDR2 YYNGEE. V shed 1 base and J 4 bases; nucleotides not matched to a gene: 5. This CDR3 has 15 residues. CDR3 loop: CASSVSGREADTQYF. Here the CDR3 DNA reads TGTGCCAGCAGCGTAAGCGGGAGAGAAGCAGATACGCAGTATTTT.

The rearrangement uses TRBV3-1 (or the pseudogene TRBV3-2) and TRBJ1-1, with unresolved D. The CDR3 sequence is 17 residues long. V lost 0 bases and J 5 bases, leaving 19 bases between the germline ends. Germline CDR1 LGHDT, CDR2 YNNKEL (reference sequence). The CDR3 coding sequence is TGTGCCAGCAGCCAAGATCGGTCCGGCCGGGTGGGTACTGAAGCTTTCTTT. It yields the protein CASSQDRSGRVGTEAFF.

The chain joins TRBV12-3 or TRBV12-4 to TRBJ1-2; D call uncertain. Trimming cost V 6 bases and J 7 bases, with 12 bases left between them. The CDR3 spans 12 residues. CDR3 sequence reads: CASSPSPSGYTF. CDR3 DNA sequence: TGTGCCAGCAGCCCCTCCCCCTCTGGCTACACCTTC.

J is TRBJ2-1 and V is TRBV28; the match to TRBD1 covers 10 bases. CDR1 MDHEN and CDR2 SYDVKM come from the germline V gene. The V and J ends lost 6 bases and 2 bases, in that order; junction bases with no gene match: 10. The CDR3 is made up of 17 amino acids. The CDR3 here is CASSIRPGQGPYNEQFF. DNA of the CDR3: TGTGCCAGCAGCATCCGTCCGGGACAGGGGCCCTACAATGAGCAGTTCTTC.

This sequence joins TRBV28 and TRBJ2-5; D is unclear. Trimming left V 5 bases short and J 3 bases short, with 13 bases between. Germline CDR1 reads MDHEN; CDR2 reads SYDVKM. The length of the CDR3 is 14 residues. For the CDR3, the DNA is TGTGCCAGCAGTCCCCCCCAGGCAGAAGAGACCCAGTACTTC. Its protein is CASSPPQAEETQYF.

In this sample, this clone turned up once. This chain uses TRBV10-2 with TRBJ1-1, with 7 bases fitting TRBD1. Germline lookup yields CDR1 WSHSY and CDR2 SAAADI. With 0 bases clipped from V and 0 bases from J, the junction kept 10 bases outside the gene matches. CDR3 length: 18 amino acids. The CDR3, as DNA: TGCGCCAGCAGTGAGTCCCGACAGGGAATGTGGGTGAACACTGAAGCTTTCTTT. It yields the protein CASSESRQGMWVNTEAFF.

This clone has a single count. The chain is built from TRBV7-8 and TRBJ2-5; D not certain. CDR1 is SGHVS, CDR2 FQNEAQ, per germline. The CDR3 has 14 amino acids. Trimming stripped 5 bases from V and 5 bases from J, with 15 bases between. Here the CDR3 reads CASSPFWSRETQYF. CDR3 coding DNA: TGTGCCAGCAGCCCCTTCTGGAGCCGGGAGACCCAGTACTTC.

The chain couples TRBV20-1 to TRBJ1-2; 8 bases line up with TRBD1. V was pared by 3 bases and J by 4 bases, with 13 bases of the junction left unmatched. The CDR3 is 16 residues long. CDR1 is DFQATT and CDR2 is SNEGSKA in the germline V gene (reference sequence). CDR3 region: CSASVSGGAWGYGYTF. DNA for the CDR3: TGCAGTGCTAGTGTGTCAGGGGGCGCCTGGGGCTATGGCTACACCTTC.

The chain uses TRBV28 and TRBJ2-7, with TRBD2 as a possible D gene (5 bases). In germline, CDR1 is MDHEN, CDR2 SYDVKM. The CDR3 covers 13 residues. The V and J ends lost 7 bases and 1 base respectively, with 11 bases between them. The CDR3 here is CASNGGSSYEQYF. In DNA, the CDR3 is TGTGCCAGCAACGGCGGGTCGTCCTACGAGCAGTACTTC.

The genes are TRBV5-5 and TRBJ2-1, with D unclear. Germline V gene data show CDR1 as SGHKS and CDR2 as YYEKEE (reference sequence). This CDR3 comprises 12 residues. V lost 1 base and J 9 bases, leaving 8 bases between the germline ends. CDR3 DNA: TGTGCCAGCAGCTTGTCCCAGAGTGAGCAGTTCTTC. Amino acids: CASSLSQSEQFF.